The T cell receptor beta chain described here comes from a study of cytomegalovirus exposure and HLA in healthy donors (TCRdb year 2017). Some background on the complete study: The 700 or so repertoires of the first cohort and the 110 or so validation repertoires were produced on the same platform, according to a later analysis. The study aimed to test whether signatures of past pathogen exposure could be identified by cataloging public T cell receptors. Along with the approximately 650-subject first cohort, a separate validation cohort of 120 different subjects was used. The study combined high-throughput TCR immunosequencing, statistical association of individual TCRs with disease status, and machine learning to predict cytomegalovirus infection status.

The donors were included in the validation cohort of around 120 subjects, a group kept apart from the roughly 670-subject first cohort. Comments on this clone: No cognate antigen has been identified for it. Base qualities are not at hand, and no much larger clone is one base apart.

The germline V gene gives CDR1 as SGHRS and CDR2 as YFSETQ. V is shortened by 4 bases, J by 1 base, and the region joining them spans 15 bases. Its CDR3 holds 17 amino acids, cysteine through phenylalanine. This entry keeps only the CDR3 DNA: 51 bases, framed from base 1. The library was produced with the immunoSEQ multiplex PCR assay. As for how the authors treated the data: To diagnose cytomegalovirus status from the catalog of TCR beta chain sequences, a statistical classification framework was built. This is the immuneACCESS table as TCRdb keeps it, with only in-frame sequences that have V and J called. A part of the clones is gone; compared with another copy, unresolved V genes explain less than half, and the rest is unexplained. The V and J calls and clone size are taken from that table; D and trimming were inferred from the DNA. Here the sample has around 61,000 clones; approximately 92% occur a single time. The biggest ten clones account for roughly 5.2% of the sample.

The paper's findings and limits, for the study overall: The study listed 150 to 200 TCR beta chains as associated with cytomegalovirus. Most TCR sequences were observed very rarely across donors, whereas some public TCRs were present in many individuals. Cytomegalovirus status was reported to be diagnosed by the classifier with high specificity and sensitivity in both the original and validation cohorts. It was suggested by the authors that the approach could potentially be generalized to other disease states and immunological phenotypes. In a later analysis, TCRs clustered in the first cohort were found to also tend to co-occur in the 130 or so validation repertoires, with 90% to 95% of cluster scores above 0. A later analysis lacked HLA typing for the validation cohort, so it scored co-occurrence in that cohort across all 120 repertoires. Three of the identified cytomegalovirus-associated TCR beta chains were confirmed in vitro to be specific for cytomegalovirus antigens.

The chain is made from TRBV5-1 and TRBJ2-6; a weak D assignment points to TRBD1 (7 bases agree). This clonotype originated in a man younger than 35 in good health and CMV-seropositive. The sequenced sample was PBMCs. CDR3 region: CASSVTGAGSGANVLTF. The nucleotide sequence is TGCGCCAGCAGCGTCACAGGGGCGGGATCTGGGGCCAACGTCCTGACTTTC.